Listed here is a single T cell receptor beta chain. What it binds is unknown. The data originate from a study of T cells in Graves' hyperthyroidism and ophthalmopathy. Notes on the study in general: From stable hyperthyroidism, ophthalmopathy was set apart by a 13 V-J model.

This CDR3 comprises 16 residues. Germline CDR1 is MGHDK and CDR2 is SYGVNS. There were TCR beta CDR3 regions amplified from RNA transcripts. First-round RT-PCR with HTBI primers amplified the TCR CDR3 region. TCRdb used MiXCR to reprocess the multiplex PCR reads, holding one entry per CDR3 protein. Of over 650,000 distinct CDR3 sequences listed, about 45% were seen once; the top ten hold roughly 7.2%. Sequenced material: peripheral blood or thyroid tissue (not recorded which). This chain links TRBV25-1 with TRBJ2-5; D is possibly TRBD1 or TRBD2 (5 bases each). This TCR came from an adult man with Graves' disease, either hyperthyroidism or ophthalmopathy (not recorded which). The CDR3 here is CARDWSGRDPQETQYF. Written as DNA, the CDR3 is TGTGCTAGAGATTGGAGCGGCAGGGACCCCCAAGAGACCCAGTACTTC.